This T cell receptor (beta chain) was observed in a study of response to subunit inactivated influenza vaccine. Study results and limitations: The authors offered the suggestion that each seasonal influenza vaccination recruits few new T cells.

This CDR3 has 13 amino acids. After removal of 4 bases from V and 5 bases from J, the junction contained 4 bases not matched to a gene. CDR1 and CDR2 from the germline V gene are MNHEY and SVGAGI. MiXCR, applied by TCRdb to the RT-PCR reads, yields one record per CDR3 protein. The data show around 850,000 distinct CDR3 sequences, approximately 18% seen once. In the case of this clonotype: Its specificity is unknown.

The sequencing here drew on PBMCs from blood, taken more than 4 days after vaccination. V gene TRBV6-5 combines with J gene TRBJ1-2, with TRBD1 matching over 7 bases. The clonotype originates from a man aged 45 to 65 who received an inactivated influenza vaccine. DNA for the CDR3: TGTGCCAGCAGTTCTCGGGACAGATATGGCTACACCTTC. It codes for CASSSRDRYGYTF.